The next 9 T cell receptor beta chains were all read from a single sample in a study of blood T cell repertoires in COVID-19 (dated by TCRdb to about 2020). Library preparation employed the immunoSEQ multiplex PCR assay. As stored in TCRdb, this immuneACCESS dataset retains in-frame rearrangements with V and J assigned. A fraction of the clones does not appear; measured against another copy, unresolved V genes explain less than half of the discrepancy, and the remainder lacks a known reason. The table for this sample lists approximately 50,000 clones; approximately 89% of them were counted only once. The top ten constitute about 27% of the sample. Sequences were obtained from peripheral blood. These TCRs come from a woman aged 80 or older with acute or convalescent COVID-19.

V gene TRBV5-1 combines with J gene TRBJ1-4, with TRBD1 identical over 10 bases. The CDR3 consists of 17 residues. Germline loops: CDR1 SGHRS, CDR2 YFSETQ. Losses at the gene ends were 4 bases for V and 1 base for J; bases not matched to a gene: 7. CDR3 in DNA: TGCGCCAGCAGCCGGACAGGGGGTATGGTAACTAATGAAAAACTGTTTTTT. Translating gives CASSRTGGMVTNEKLFF.

CDR3 in amino acids: CASSPGHGNQPQHF. The CDR3 nucleotides are TGTGCCAGCAGCCCCGGACACGGCAATCAGCCCCAGCATTTT. V is TRBV9 and J is TRBJ1-5, with a tentative D call TRBD1 (5 bases). The CDR3 loop spans 14 amino acids. CDR1 SGDLS and CDR2 YYNGEE come from the germline V gene. V was shortened by 4 bases and J by 2 bases, with 10 bases between the two germline ends.

J is TRBJ2-4 and V is TRBV6-2 or TRBV6-3; D uncertain. The CDR3 covers 16 residues. The germline V gene has CDR1 MNHEY and CDR2 SVGEGT. The V and J ends lost 6 bases and 0 bases respectively, with 15 bases between them. CDR3 nucleotide sequence: TGTGCCAGCAGCCCAGACTGGAGTCTAGCCAAAAACATTCAGTACTTC. Encoded protein: CASSPDWSLAKNIQYF.

This clone was observed once. The rearrangement joins TRBV20-1 to TRBJ2-2; 12 bases agree with TRBD1. This CDR3 region has 17 residues. J lost 0 bases, V lost 3 bases, and 5 bases had no gene match. Germline V CDR1 and CDR2: DFQATT, SNEGSKA (reference sequence). The CDR3 nucleotides are TGCAGTGCTAGTGGGACAGGGGGCCCAGCGAACACCGGGGAGCTGTTTTTT. Encoded protein: CSASGTGGPANTGELFF.

This rearrangement joins TRBV2 to TRBJ2-2; tentative D call: TRBD1 (5 bases). The V and J ends lost 8 bases and 6 bases respectively, with 16 bases between them. The germline CDR1 and CDR2 sequences are SNHLY and FYNNEI. The CDR3 consists of 14 residues. As DNA, the CDR3 is TGTGCCAGCTTTCGGACCAGGGCGGCCGGGGAGCTGTTTTTT. It specifies CASFRTRAAGELFF.

The chain uses TRBV5-4 and TRBJ2-3; 10 positions agree with TRBD2. The germline V gene has CDR1 SGHNT and CDR2 YYREEE (reference sequence). This CDR3 region has 13 residues. V was clipped by 4 bases and J by 4 bases; unmatched bases: 0. The CDR3 is CASSGTSADTQYF. DNA for the CDR3: TGTGCCAGCAGCGGGACTAGCGCAGATACGCAGTATTTT. Supplemented by reference TRBV5-4 and TRBJ2-3, the full variable domain reads ETGVTQSPTHLIKTRGQQVTLRCSSQSGHNTVSWYQQALGQGPQFIFQYYREEENGRGNFPPRFSGLQFPNYSSELNVNALELDDSALYLCASSGTSADTQYFGPGTRLTVL.

The V gene is TRBV29-1, the J gene TRBJ2-5; possibly TRBD1 for D (6 bases). The germline gives CDR1 SQVTM, CDR2 ANQGSEA. The CDR3 consists of 13 residues. V was pared by 7 bases and J by 7 bases, with 19 bases between. Here the CDR3 reads CSASDSGSGTQYF. The CDR3, as DNA: TGCAGCGCATCGGACAGTGGTAGTGGGACCCAGTACTTC. Complete variable domain (other parts from reference TRBV29-1 and TRBJ2-5): SAVISQKPSRDICQRGTSLTIQCQVDSQVTMMFWYRQQPGQSLTLIATANQGSEATYESGFVIDKFPISRPNLTFSTLTVSNMSPEDSSIYLCSASDSGSGTQYFGPGTRLLVL.

V and J are TRBV25-1 and TRBJ2-5, with 8 bases lining up with TRBD2. With V trimmed by 7 bases and J by 1 base, 5 bases remained unmatched. The CDR3 loop spans 14 amino acids. Germline CDR1 and CDR2: MGHDK and SYGVNS. Here the CDR3 reads CASTRGGIQETQYF. DNA of the CDR3: TGTGCCAGCACCCGGGGGGGGATCCAAGAGACCCAGTACTTC.

The chain recombines TRBV19 with TRBJ2-1, with 9 positions matching TRBD1. This CDR3 has 15 residues. With V trimmed by 7 bases and J by 6 bases, 10 bases remained unmatched. CDR1 and CDR2 (germline): LNHDA, SQIVND (reference sequence). The CDR3 sequence: CASTSTTGGFNEQFF. Here the CDR3 DNA reads TGTGCCAGTACCTCGACGACAGGGGGGTTCAATGAGCAGTTCTTC.